One sample yielded the 30 T cell receptor beta chains listed below, sequenced in a study of T-cell reconstitution after alpha-beta-depleted transplantation in children (dated by TCRdb to between 2015 and 2016). Receptor amplification or capture employed PCR. For sequencing, an Illumina HiSeq 2500 was employed. Molecular barcoding was employed in the preparation of TCR libraries, with unique molecular identifiers being used to normalize TCRbeta repertoire quantification. Starting from the raw public reads, TCRdb applied fastp trimming at Q25, assembled clones with MiXCR and retained in-frame beta chains. Each CDR3 protein gets just one entry, which takes the most common genes and DNA from the rows behind it. For this sample there are some 590,000 distinct CDR3 sequences; approximately 10% appear just once. The ten most abundant clones make up 4% of the sample. The source material was PBMCs from the stem cell graft donor, sampled from the stem cell graft. The receptors come from a human donor who donated a stem cell graft to a child with acute myeloid leukemia.

The DNA of the CDR3 is TGCAGTGCTAGAGCGGTCCGACTCTATGGCTACACCTTC. This gives the protein CSARAVRLYGYTF. The genes are TRBV20-1 and TRBJ1-2, with D unresolved. V lost 1 base, J lost 4 bases, and 10 bases lay in between. The CDR3 covers 13 residues. Germline CDR1 DFQATT, CDR2 SNEGSKA (reference sequence).

This clonotype was counted at least ten times. CDR3 DNA: TGTGCCAGCAGTTACTCGAGACTAGTGCCTTACGAGCAGTACTTC. This translates into CASSYSRLVPYEQYF. The V gene is TRBV6-2 or TRBV6-3, the J gene TRBJ2-7; weak D call: TRBD2 (6 bases). There are 15 residues in the CDR3. V was pared by 0 bases and J by 4 bases, with 13 bases between. Germline V gene lookup returns CDR1 MNHEY and CDR2 SVGEGT.

This clonotype was seen a handful of times. This chain uses TRBV7-9 with TRBJ2-1; possible D gene TRBD2, 6 bases. V lost 1 base and J lost 3, with 13 bases in between. Germline CDR1 and CDR2: SEHNR and FQNEAQ (reference sequence). The CDR3 spans 16 residues. CDR3 nucleotides: TGTGCCAGCAGCTTAGGAGCCGGGAGCGGCTACAATGAGCAGTTCTTC. Translated, it gives CASSLGAGSGYNEQFF.

This clonotype was observed a few times. This sequence joins TRBV5-5 and TRBJ2-5, with 16 bases fitting TRBD2. V trimming: 3 bases; J trimming: 4 bases; junction bases outside the gene matches: 9. The germline gives CDR1 SGHKS, CDR2 YYEKEE (reference sequence). This CDR3 spans 18 amino acids. CDR3 amino acids: CASSWGLAGGPKRETQYF. CDR3 nucleotides: TGTGCCAGCAGCTGGGGACTAGCGGGAGGGCCTAAAAGAGAGACCCAGTACTTC.

The CDR3 spells CASSVAISSYNEQFF. Here the CDR3 DNA reads TGCGCCAGCAGCGTAGCGATCAGCTCCTACAATGAGCAGTTCTTC. This chain joins TRBV5-1 and TRBJ2-1; a possible D gene is TRBD2 (5 bases). Germline V gives CDR1 SGHRS, CDR2 YFSETQ. CDR3 length equals 15 residues. The germline V and J ends were trimmed by 4 bases and 0 bases, with 11 bases remaining between them.

This clonotype has ten or more counts. The V call is TRBV9, the J call TRBJ2-2, with a tentative D call TRBD2 (6 bases). The CDR3 runs to 17 residues. The germline V gene has CDR1 SGDLS and CDR2 YYNGEE. V was cut by 1 base and J by 4 bases, with 17 bases left in between. This chain's CDR3 is CASSVLRDVLGTGELFF. CDR3 sequence (DNA): TGTGCCAGCAGCGTATTGCGGGACGTCTTGGGCACCGGGGAGCTGTTTTTT. Combining the CDR3 with reference TRBV9 and TRBJ2-2 gives the whole variable domain DSGVTQTPKHLITATGQRVTLRCSPRSGDLSVYWYQQSLDQGLQFLIQYYNGEERAKGNILERFSAQQFPDLHSELNLSSLELGDSALYFCASSVLRDVLGTGELFFGEGSRLTVL.

This clonotype was detected many times. The V call is TRBV10-3, the J call TRBJ2-1; 16 bases align to TRBD2. Per germline, CDR1 ENHRY and CDR2 SYGVKD. The V segment lost 4 bases and the J segment 8 bases; nucleotides outside the gene matches: 11. The CDR3 extends over 18 amino acids. The CDR3, as DNA: TGTGCCATCAGTGGAAGGGGACTAGCGGGAGGGCCGGGCCATGAGCAGTTCTTC. This translates into CAISGRGLAGGPGHEQFF.

The CDR3 DNA reads as TGTGCCAGCACCCCTGGCGAGTTAACCCGTCGCACAGATACGCAGTATTTT. It codes for CASTPGELTRRTDTQYF. V gene TRBV12-3 or TRBV12-4 combines with J gene TRBJ2-3; D is unresolved. With 7 bases removed from V and 1 base from J, the gap between germline ends came to 21 bases. The CDR3 length is 17 residues.

This clonotype was detected only a few times. The J gene is TRBJ1-6, the V gene TRBV7-2, with D perhaps matching TRBD1 (5 bases). The CDR3 extends over 14 amino acids. Germline lookup yields CDR1 SGHTA and CDR2 FQGNSA. The ends were cut back, 6 bases at V and 6 bases at J, with 12 bases in the middle. The DNA of the CDR3 is TGTGCCAGCAGACCCGGGGCAGCTAATTCACCCCTCCACTTT. Encoded protein: CASRPGAANSPLHF.

The sample holds many counts of this clonotype. This chain joins TRBV10-3 and TRBJ2-7; a possible D gene is TRBD1 (6 bases). Germline CDR1 and CDR2: ENHRY and SYGVKD. The CDR3 has 14 amino acids. With 10 bases removed from V and 5 bases from J, the gap between germline ends came to 21 bases. The CDR3 nucleotides are TGTGCCACACCGAGGGGGTTGGGGCGGAACGAGCAGTACTTC. This encodes CATPRGLGRNEQYF.

This rearrangement joins TRBV6-2 or TRBV6-3 to TRBJ1-2; D is unresolved. V was pared by 2 bases and J by 0 bases, with 13 bases between. The CDR3 sequence is 16 residues long. From germline, CDR1 is MNHEY and CDR2 SVGEGT. The CDR3 nucleotides read TGTGCCAGCAGTTACGTGGCCGGAAGATCTAACTATGGCTACACCTTC. This gives the protein CASSYVAGRSNYGYTF.

This clonotype has more than one count but fewer than ten. The chain recombines TRBV7-3 with TRBJ2-1; 11 nucleotides align to TRBD2. J gave up 6 bases and V 1 base, and 5 bases lay outside the gene matches. There are 16 residues in the CDR3. The germline V gene has CDR1 SGHTA and CDR2 FQGTGA. CDR3 sequence: CASSLMVAGGLNEQFF. The CDR3 nucleotides read TGTGCCAGCAGCTTAATGGTAGCGGGAGGGCTCAATGAGCAGTTCTTC.

The rearrangement uses TRBV28 and TRBJ2-7; TRBD1 matches 10 bases. Germline loops: CDR1 MDHEN, CDR2 SYDVKM. Trimming cost V 2 bases and J 9 bases; bases outside gene matches: 13. There are 16 residues in the CDR3. DNA of the CDR3: TGTGCCAGCAGTTTACCGGGACAGGGGCGGACCCTGGGGCAGTACTTC. This translates into CASSLPGQGRTLGQYF.

This clonotype was observed at least ten times. The CDR3 here is CASSVGTSDYNEQFF. The CDR3 DNA sequence: TGTGCCAGCAGCGTAGGGACTAGCGATTACAATGAGCAGTTCTTC. V and J are TRBV9 and TRBJ2-1; TRBD2 agrees at 9 bases. Germline V gene data show CDR1 as SGDLS and CDR2 as YYNGEE. Unmatched junction bases numbered 2, after V lost 0 bases and J lost 4 bases. The CDR3 is made up of 15 amino acids. The variable domain in full, completed from reference TRBV9 and TRBJ2-1, reads DSGVTQTPKHLITATGQRVTLRCSPRSGDLSVYWYQQSLDQGLQFLIQYYNGEERAKGNILERFSAQQFPDLHSELNLSSLELGDSALYFCASSVGTSDYNEQFFGPGTRLTVL.

This clonotype was detected only a few times. V gene TRBV30 combines with J gene TRBJ2-1, with 7 bases fitting TRBD2. The CDR3 length is 14 residues. V lost 5 bases and J lost 4; bases outside the gene matches: 8. Germline CDR1 is GTSNPN and CDR2 is SVGIG (reference sequence). This CDR3 reads CAWGGVLQYNEQFF. CDR3 bases: TGTGCCTGGGGGGGGGTTCTCCAGTACAATGAGCAGTTCTTC.

This clonotype has more than one count but fewer than ten. The chain is built from TRBV5-1 and TRBJ1-6, with D maybe TRBD1 (5 bases). Per germline, CDR1 SGHRS and CDR2 YFSETQ. This CDR3 region has 15 residues. V lost 0 bases to trimming and J lost 8 bases, with 12 bases between them. The CDR3 region has the DNA TGCGCCAGCAGCTTGGGACTCGGGGGGGATTCACCCCTCCACTTT. Protein: CASSLGLGGDSPLHF.

This clonotype was recorded a few times. J is TRBJ1-4 and V is TRBV24-1, with a possible D match to TRBD1 (6 bases). This CDR3 is 14 amino acids long. The germline gives CDR1 KGHDR, CDR2 SFDVKD. V shed 4 bases and J shed 5 bases, with 10 bases lying between them. CDR3 in amino acids: CATSDPGQNEKLFF. CDR3 DNA: TGTGCCACCAGTGACCCGGGACAAAATGAAAAACTGTTTTTT.

This clonotype was counted only a few times. The V gene is TRBV9, the J gene TRBJ2-1, with D possibly being TRBD1 (5 bases). CDR3 length: 16 residues. The V gene's germline CDR1 is SGDLS and CDR2 YYNGEE. V was shortened by 0 bases and J by 4 bases, with 14 bases between the two germline ends. In DNA form, the CDR3 reads TGTGCCAGCAGCGTAGTTCCGGGTAAGGGGTACAATGAGCAGTTCTTC. It encodes CASSVVPGKGYNEQFF.

This clonotype was counted ten times or more. The rearrangement joins TRBV4-3 to TRBJ2-1; D not resolved. This CDR3 comprises 14 residues. Germline CDR1 LGHNA, CDR2 YSLEER. V dropped 3 bases and J dropped 2 bases, with 8 bases sitting between them. For the CDR3, the DNA is TGCGCCAGCAGCCATGACCGGGCCTACAATGAGCAGTTCTTC. Translated, it gives CASSHDRAYNEQFF.

In its sample, this clonotype was seen a few times. This chain connects TRBV20-1 to TRBJ2-1; 14 bases line up with TRBD2. Germline V gene lookup returns CDR1 DFQATT and CDR2 SNEGSKA (reference sequence). The junction had 2 bases not matched to a gene; V was cut back by 4 bases and J by 3 bases. The CDR3 runs to 15 residues. CDR3 in amino acids: CSAKGLAGGYNEQFF. The CDR3 region has the DNA TGCAGTGCTAAAGGACTAGCGGGGGGCTACAATGAGCAGTTCTTC.

The chain joins TRBV5-1 to TRBJ2-1; TRBD2 aligns across 9 bases. Germline V gives CDR1 SGHRS, CDR2 YFSETQ. The CDR3 runs to 18 residues. The J segment lost 6 bases and the V segment lost 2 bases, leaving 15 bases of the junction unmatched. The CDR3 region is CASSLGSGSGLLRNEQFF. CDR3 coding DNA: TGCGCCAGCAGCTTAGGTAGCGGGAGTGGCCTTCTTCGCAATGAGCAGTTCTTC.

The chain is built from TRBV11-2 and TRBJ1-2, with a possible D match to TRBD1 (6 bases). The CDR3 contains 14 residues. CDR1 SGHAT and CDR2 FQNNGV come from the germline V gene. V was shortened by 3 bases and J by 8 bases, with 16 bases between the two germline ends. The CDR3 sequence: CASSFNLYRDGYTF. The CDR3 region has the DNA TGTGCCAGCAGCTTCAACCTATACAGGGACGGCTACACCTTC.

This clonotype turned up a few times. The chain couples TRBV5-6 to TRBJ1-1; a possible D gene is TRBD1 (5 bases). V shed 3 bases and J shed 6 bases, with 21 bases lying between them. Germline assignment: CDR1 SGHDT and CDR2 YYEEEE. This CDR3 comprises 16 residues. For the CDR3, the DNA is TGTGCCAGCAGCTGGAGTGGCCGGAATAGAGGGGCTGAAGCTTTCTTT. Protein product: CASSWSGRNRGAEAFF.

This clonotype turned up a few times. The V gene is TRBV4-2, the J gene TRBJ1-2, with 7 bases aligning to TRBD1. This CDR3 is 14 amino acids long. V was pared by 2 bases and J by 4 bases, with 4 bases of the junction left unmatched. The V gene's germline CDR1 is LGHNA and CDR2 YNFKEQ. The CDR3 region has the DNA TGTGCCAGCAGCCAACAGGGGGGCGGCTATGGCTACACCTTC. Translating it yields CASSQQGGGYGYTF.

The chain joins TRBV28 to TRBJ1-3; 7 bases map to TRBD1. V gave up 6 bases and J gave up 0 bases; unmatched junction bases: 11. CDR1 and CDR2 from the germline V gene are MDHEN and SYDVKM. The CDR3 length is 17 residues. The CDR3 sequence is CASSLPTGTASGNTIYF. In nucleotides, the CDR3 is TGTGCCAGCAGCCTCCCCACCGGGACAGCCTCTGGAAACACCATATATTTT.

This clonotype turned up a few times. The chain employs TRBV9 and TRBJ2-1, with TRBD2 matching 15 bases. In germline, CDR1 is SGDLS, CDR2 YYNGEE. The CDR3 is 16 residues long. V dropped 3 bases and J dropped 6; count of bases not matched to a gene: 4. CDR3 amino acids: CASSGGLAGGPNEQFF. For the CDR3, the DNA is TGTGCCAGCAGCGGGGGACTAGCGGGAGGACCCAATGAGCAGTTCTTC.

This sequence joins TRBV6-2 or TRBV6-3 and TRBJ2-4, with 8 bases identical to TRBD1. V was clipped by 7 bases and J by 6 bases; unmatched bases: 8. CDR1 is MNHEY, CDR2 SVGEGT, per germline. The CDR3 runs 14 residues. Written as DNA, the CDR3 is TGTGCCAGCACCGTGGACAGGGTATTAAACATTCAGTACTTC. Amino acid sequence: CASTVDRVLNIQYF.

This clonotype has more than one count but fewer than ten. The rearrangement joins TRBV20-1 to TRBJ2-2; D is possibly TRBD1 or TRBD2 (5 bases each). This CDR3 region has 14 residues. Germline V lookup: CDR1 DFQATT, CDR2 SNEGSKA (reference sequence). The V gene lost 7 bases and the J gene lost 4 bases, with 16 bases spanning the gap. The CDR3 DNA reads TGCAGTGGCCGGGGACCAGACCTCACCGGGGAGCTGTTTTTT. Encoded protein: CSGRGPDLTGELFF.

This clonotype was counted only a few times. This chain connects TRBV7-9 to TRBJ1-5; TRBD1 agrees at 7 bases. CDR3 size: 15 residues. After removal of 5 bases from V and 7 bases from J, the junction contained 11 bases not matched to a gene. CDR1 SEHNR and CDR2 FQNEAQ come from the germline V gene (reference sequence). The CDR3 DNA reads TGTGCCAGCAGCATGGGACAGTCGGACGGGCAGCCCCAGCATTTT. Amino acid sequence: CASSMGQSDGQPQHF.

This clonotype was picked up a small number of times. V and J are TRBV5-1 and TRBJ2-7, with 9 bases matching TRBD2. This CDR3 is 15 amino acids long. The junction had 8 bases not matched to a gene; V was cut back by 4 bases and J by 3 bases. Germline V lookup: CDR1 SGHRS, CDR2 YFSETQ. CDR3 DNA: TGCGCCAGCAGCCCACGGACTAGCGTCCGCTACGAGCAGTACTTC. Translating gives CASSPRTSVRYEQYF.